The rows below give T cell receptor beta chains drawn from one sample of a study of vaccination and CD4 T cells after COVID-19. These receptors' targets are unknown. Each CDR3 protein gets one entry after TCRdb re-called the PCR reads with MiXCR. The sample lists 20,000 or so distinct CDR3 sequences; less than 35% were seen once. Sequenced input: cultured CD4+ T cells from blood. These receptors were collected from a human donor with COVID-19. CDR3s include the opening cysteine and the closing phenylalanine or tryptophan. The order of the fields is CDR3 length, V gene, CDR3 protein.

len: 11; v_gene: TRBV2; CDR3aa: CASGTTQTQYF
len: 16; v_gene: TRBV6-5; CDR3aa: CASSYEVAGPTDTQYF
len: 16; v_gene: TRBV27; CDR3aa: CASSFSSGGAGNEQFF
len: 15; v_gene: TRBV6-2/TRBV6-3; CDR3aa: CASSYSAQRTDTQYF
len: 15; v_gene: TRBV27; CDR3aa: CASSDGGLGTGELFF
len: 14; v_gene: TRBV7-9; CDR3aa: CASSFSKSTDTQYF
len: 13; v_gene: TRBV10-3; CDR3aa: CAVRQGAVETQYF
len: 13; v_gene: TRBV29-1; CDR3aa: CSVRDNFNQPQHF
len: 17; v_gene: TRBV11-1; CDR3aa: CASSTPTGQAGGLEQYF
len: 13; v_gene: TRBV28; CDR3aa: CASSMVLDYGYTF
len: 14; v_gene: TRBV7-3; CDR3aa: CASSSGQGDQPQHF
len: 15; v_gene: TRBV20-1; CDR3aa: CSARAPTGLISEQYF
len: 14; v_gene: TRBV7-2; CDR3aa: CASRFQGASFEQFF
len: 13; v_gene: TRBV11-1; CDR3aa: CASSLEGSYGYTF
len: 16; v_gene: TRBV7-9; CDR3aa: CASSFRRRMGTDTQYF
len: 17; v_gene: TRBV2; CDR3aa: CASSARLAGAVYNEQFF
len: 15; v_gene: TRBV7-6; CDR3aa: CASSLVGGANEKLFF
len: 15; v_gene: TRBV11-2; CDR3aa: CASSPPSGGMKTQYF
len: 13; v_gene: TRBV19; CDR3aa: CASRGVGIWPQHF
len: 15; v_gene: TRBV7-9; CDR3aa: CASSKRGFVNEKLFF
len: 14; v_gene: TRBV5-4; CDR3aa: CASSQDRYTGELFF
len: 17; v_gene: TRBV27; CDR3aa: CASSLSGQSSYNSPLHF
len: 16; v_gene: TRBV7-6; CDR3aa: CASSLWAGSNTGELFF
len: 12; v_gene: TRBV27; CDR3aa: CASSSRTDGVVF
len: 12; v_gene: TRBV6-2/TRBV6-3; CDR3aa: CASRGRTYEQYF
len: 14; v_gene: TRBV19; CDR3aa: CASSIAGGARGYTF
len: 13; v_gene: TRBV15; CDR3aa: CATSSQGGSEQFF
len: 15; v_gene: TRBV11-3; CDR3aa: CASSSKGTGEDEQYF
len: 13; v_gene: TRBV11-3; CDR3aa: CASSPTDNYGYTF
len: 15; v_gene: TRBV14; CDR3aa: CASSQAVRGTDTQYF
len: 15; v_gene: TRBV9; CDR3aa: CASSVGETPTGELFF
len: 15; v_gene: TRBV25-1; CDR3aa: CASSDPAGVGNTIYF
len: 13; v_gene: TRBV9; CDR3aa: CASNGTAPYEQYF
len: 12; v_gene: TRBV7-2; CDR3aa: CATGTGGEKLFF
len: 11; v_gene: TRBV11-2; CDR3aa: CASSFGPQRYF
len: 14; v_gene: TRBV6-1; CDR3aa: CASSLGRQGYGYTF
len: 14; v_gene: TRBV30; CDR3aa: CAWSPGRNNQPQHF
len: 14; v_gene: TRBV2; CDR3aa: CASSEGSNTGELFF